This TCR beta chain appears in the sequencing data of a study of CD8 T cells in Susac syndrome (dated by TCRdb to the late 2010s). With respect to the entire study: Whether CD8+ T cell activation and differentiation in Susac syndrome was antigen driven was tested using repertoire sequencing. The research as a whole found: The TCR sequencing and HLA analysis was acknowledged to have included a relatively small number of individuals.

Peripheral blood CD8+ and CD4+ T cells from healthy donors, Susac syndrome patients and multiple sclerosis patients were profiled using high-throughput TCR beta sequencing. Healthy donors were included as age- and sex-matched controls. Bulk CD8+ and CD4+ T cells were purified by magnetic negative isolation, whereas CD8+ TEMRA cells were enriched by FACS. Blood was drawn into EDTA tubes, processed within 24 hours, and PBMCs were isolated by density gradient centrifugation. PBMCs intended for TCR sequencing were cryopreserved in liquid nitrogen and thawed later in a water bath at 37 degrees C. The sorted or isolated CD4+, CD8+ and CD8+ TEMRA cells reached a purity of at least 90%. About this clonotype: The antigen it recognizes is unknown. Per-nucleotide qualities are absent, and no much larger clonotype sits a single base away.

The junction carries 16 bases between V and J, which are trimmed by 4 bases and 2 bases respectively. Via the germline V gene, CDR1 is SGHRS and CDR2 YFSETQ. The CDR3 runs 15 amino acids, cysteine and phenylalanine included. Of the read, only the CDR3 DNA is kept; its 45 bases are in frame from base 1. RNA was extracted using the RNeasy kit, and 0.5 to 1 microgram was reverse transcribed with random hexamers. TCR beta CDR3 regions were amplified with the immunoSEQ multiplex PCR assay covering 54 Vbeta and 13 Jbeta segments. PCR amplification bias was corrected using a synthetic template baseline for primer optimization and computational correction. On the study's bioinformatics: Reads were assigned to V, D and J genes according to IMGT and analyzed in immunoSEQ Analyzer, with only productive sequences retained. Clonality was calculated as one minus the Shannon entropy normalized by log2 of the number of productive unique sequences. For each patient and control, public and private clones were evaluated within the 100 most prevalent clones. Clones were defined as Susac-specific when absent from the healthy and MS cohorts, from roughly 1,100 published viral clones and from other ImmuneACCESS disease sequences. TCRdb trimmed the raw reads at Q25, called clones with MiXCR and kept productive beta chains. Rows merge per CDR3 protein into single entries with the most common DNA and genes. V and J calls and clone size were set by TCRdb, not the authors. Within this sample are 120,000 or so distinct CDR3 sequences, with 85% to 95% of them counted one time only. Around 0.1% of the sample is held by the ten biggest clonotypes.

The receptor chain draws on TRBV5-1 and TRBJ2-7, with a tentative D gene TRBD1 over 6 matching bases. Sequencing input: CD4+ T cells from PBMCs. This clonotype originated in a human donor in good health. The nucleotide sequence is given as TGCGCCAGCAGCAATGGACAGCCCGAAACCTACGAGCAGTACTTC. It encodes CASSNGQPETYEQYF.